This T cell receptor beta chain was recorded in a study of blood T cell repertoires in COVID-19. In the study overall: From the United States, Italy and Spain came samples of acute and convalescent COVID-19. Sources were T cells, B-cell-depleted T cells, or PBMCs; the material itself was cDNA or gDNA.

V shed 0 bases and J 8 bases; nucleotides not matched to a gene: 5. CDR3 length: 16 amino acids. The germline CDR1 and CDR2 sequences are SGHRS and YFSETQ. In the original analysis: Nucleated cell number was recorded as an estimate derived from reference gene primer amplification. Libraries were prepared by immunoSEQ multiplex PCR; TCRdb keeps only in-frame clonotypes and omits some of them. V and J calls plus clone size are reproduced from that table; the DNA served to infer D and trimming. The repertoire holds 250,000 to 300,000 clones, with about 89% as singletons. The chain has TRBV5-1 and TRBJ1-6, with 10 bases identical to TRBD1. Sequenced input: peripheral blood. This TCR was recovered from a man aged 35 to 55 with acute or convalescent COVID-19. The DNA of the CDR3 is TGCGCCAGCAGCTTGGTGCCGACAGGGGGCGATTCACCCCTCCACTTT. It translates to CASSLVPTGGDSPLHF. Looking up the rest from reference TRBV5-1 and TRBJ1-6 gives the full variable domain: KAGVTQTPRYLIKTRGQQVTLSCSPISGHRSVSWYQQTPGQGLQFLFEYFSETQRNKGNFPGRFSGRQFSNSRSEMNVSTLELGDSALYLCASSLVPTGGDSPLHFGNGTRLTVT.